Listed below are T cell receptor beta chains from one sample, sequenced in a study of blood T cell repertoires in COVID-19. Sequencing was performed with immunoSEQ multiplex PCR; in TCRdb, only in-frame clones are kept and a portion is missing. The sample has about 440,000 clones, about 89% seen once. The sequencing input was peripheral blood. Receptors were obtained from a woman aged 25 to 45 with acute or convalescent COVID-19. The CDR3 runs from the conserved cysteine through the conserved F or W. D genes are given only for firm matches. Where a row states a size, it is once, few, many or the class of an expanded clone; other rows omit it.

len | abundance | j_gene | v_gene | d_gene | CDR3nt | CDR3aa
14 | once | TRBJ2-3 | TRBV11-2 | NA | TGTGCCAGCAGCCCCGACAGCGTCACAGATACGCAGTATTTT | CASSPDSVTDTQYF
15 | NA | TRBJ1-5 | TRBV7-2 | NA | TGTGCCAGCAGCTTAGTAGGGCAGGGGAATCAGCCCCAGCATTTT | CASSLVGQGNQPQHF
14 | NA | TRBJ1-3 | TRBV6-5 | NA | TGTGCCAGCAAGGGCGGGGAAACTGGAAACACCATATATTTT | CASKGGETGNTIYF
15 | NA | TRBJ2-2 | TRBV6-2/TRBV6-3 | NA | TGTGCCAGCAGTTACAACCGGGATTCGGCCGGGGAGCTGTTTTTT | CASSYNRDSAGELFF
15 | NA | TRBJ2-1 | TRBV6-5 | NA | TGTGCCAGCACAAACTTGGGACTCCTATACAATGAGCAGTTCTTC | CASTNLGLLYNEQFF
16 | NA | TRBJ2-7 | TRBV7-2 | TRBD2 | TGTGCCAGCAGCTTAGGCGCTAGCGGGGGCGCCTACGAGCAGTACTTC | CASSLGASGGAYEQYF
20 | few | TRBJ2-1 | TRBV3-1/TRBV3-2 | TRBD2 | TGTGCCAGCAGCCAAGCGGGTCGCTTAGCGGGGTCAAAATCCTACAATGAGCAGTTCTTC | CASSQAGRLAGSKSYNEQFF
15 | NA | TRBJ2-5 | TRBV10-3 | NA | TGTGCCATCAAGGAGGCAGCGGGCCGACAAGAGACCCAGTACTTC | CAIKEAAGRQETQYF
17 | once | TRBJ1-1 | TRBV27 | NA | TGTGCCAGCAGTTTTGGCCCCGGTAGACCGGGTCACACTGAAGCTTTCTTT | CASSFGPGRPGHTEAFF
15 | NA | TRBJ2-3 | TRBV3-1/TRBV3-2 | TRBD2 | TGTGCCAGCAGTAACAGCGGGGGGCCTACAGATACGCAGTATTTT | CASSNSGGPTDTQYF
16 | NA | TRBJ1-4 | TRBV18 | NA | TGTGCCAGCTCACCACCGGGCAGTACAGACATTGAAAAACTGTTTTTT | CASSPPGSTDIEKLFF
12 | NA | TRBJ2-7 | TRBV28 | NA | TGTGCCAGCAGTTTTCCGGGGTACGAGCAGTACTTC | CASSFPGYEQYF
13 | NA | TRBJ1-2 | TRBV28 | NA | TGTGCCAGCAGTTTAGTATTTAACTATGGCTACACCTTC | CASSLVFNYGYTF
11 | NA | TRBJ2-1 | TRBV12-3/TRBV12-4 | NA | TGTGCCAGCAGACTTTACAATGAGCAGTTCTTC | CASRLYNEQFF
15 | once | TRBJ1-1 | TRBV3-1/TRBV3-2 | NA | TGTGCCAGCAGCCAAGCGGGGAGGACGAGGACTGAAGCTTTCTTT | CASSQAGRTRTEAFF
15 | NA | TRBJ1-2 | TRBV6-5 | TRBD1 | TGTGCCAGCGTAGGGTCAGGGGGGCTTAACTATGGCTACACCTTC | CASVGSGGLNYGYTF
10 | once | TRBJ1-3 | TRBV30 | NA | TGTGCCTCATCTGGAAACACCATATATTTT | CASSGNTIYF
14 | NA | TRBJ1-1 | TRBV5-1 | NA | TGCGCCAGCAGCTTCAGACAGGTCGGGACTGAAGCTTTCTTT | CASSFRQVGTEAFF
15 | NA | TRBJ1-5 | TRBV7-9 | NA | TGTGCCAGCAGCTTAATCCCCATGAGGAACCAGCCCCAGCATTTT | CASSLIPMRNQPQHF
13 | NA | TRBJ1-2 | TRBV19 | NA | TGTGCCAGTAGTGTCATGGAGTATAATGGCTACACCTTC | CASSVMEYNGYTF
15 | NA | TRBJ2-1 | TRBV2 | NA | TGTGCCAGCAAAGATGCGGAGGGCGTCTACAATGAGCAGTTCTTC | CASKDAEGVYNEQFF
11 | NA | TRBJ2-7 | TRBV20-1 | TRBD1 | TGCAGTGCTACCAGGGGGCACGAGCAGTACTTC | CSATRGHEQYF
16 | NA | TRBJ2-5 | TRBV9 | TRBD1 | TGTGCCAGCAGCGTGGGGGTGGGACAGGGAATAGAGACCCAGTACTTC | CASSVGVGQGIETQYF
15 | NA | TRBJ2-3 | TRBV3-1/TRBV3-2 | TRBD2 | TGTGCCAGCAGCCCGCGGGGGGCCAGCACAGATACGCAGTATTTT | CASSPRGASTDTQYF
16 | NA | TRBJ2-3 | TRBV5-4 | NA | TGTGCCAGCAGTCTCACGGGGTGGGGGGGCACAGATACGCAGTATTTT | CASSLTGWGGTDTQYF
13 | NA | TRBJ2-7 | TRBV19 | NA | TGTGCCAGTAGCTTTCTTGAAGGGGCCGAGCAGTACTTC | CASSFLEGAEQYF
12 | NA | TRBJ1-5 | TRBV24-1 | NA | TGTGCCACCAGTGATTCAGGGCAGCCCCAGCATTTT | CATSDSGQPQHF
12 | NA | TRBJ1-4 | TRBV7-8 | NA | TGTGCCAGCAGCTTAGGCGGTGAAAAACTGTTTTTT | CASSLGGEKLFF
15 | NA | TRBJ2-7 | TRBV9 | TRBD1 | TGTGCCAGCAGCTTCTCCGGGACAGGGTCCTACGAGCAGTACTTC | CASSFSGTGSYEQYF
11 | NA | TRBJ1-4 | TRBV12-3/TRBV12-4 | NA | TGTGCCAGCAGTCACAGGGAAAAACTGTTTTTT | CASSHREKLFF
13 | NA | TRBJ2-7 | TRBV10-3 | NA | TGTGCCATCAAGTCTGACAGGCATAAAGAGCAGTACTTC | CAIKSDRHKEQYF
18 | NA | TRBJ1-1 | TRBV30 | TRBD1 | TGTGCCTGGAGTGTACCTCGGCAACAGGGGGCAGGTCTCGCTGAAGCTTTCTTT | CAWSVPRQQGAGLAEAFF
13 | NA | TRBJ2-4 | TRBV5-6 | TRBD1 | TGTGCCAGCAGTTCCGACAGGGGGCACATTCAGTACTTC | CASSSDRGHIQYF
15 | NA | TRBJ1-1 | TRBV4-1 | NA | TGCGCCAGCACATCTCGAGGGGGTCAATGGACTGAAGCTTTCTTT | CASTSRGGQWTEAFF
15 | NA | TRBJ1-5 | TRBV9 | TRBD1 | TGTGCCAGCAGCGAGGGGGACAGGGTCAATCAGCCCCAGCATTTT | CASSEGDRVNQPQHF
13 | NA | TRBJ2-7 | TRBV4-2 | NA | TGTGCCAGCAGCCAGTACAGCTCCTACGAGCAGTACTTC | CASSQYSSYEQYF
16 | NA | TRBJ2-1 | TRBV6-6 | TRBD2 | TGTGCCAGCAGGACTCGGGGGGGAAGCTCCTACAATGAGCAGTTCTTC | CASRTRGGSSYNEQFF
15 | NA | TRBJ1-1 | TRBV5-1 | TRBD1 | TGCGCCAGCAGCAGTGACAGGGTTATTAGCACTGAAGCTTTCTTT | CASSSDRVISTEAFF
15 | NA | TRBJ2-7 | TRBV7-6 | TRBD2 | TGTGCCAGCAGCTTGGGTAGCGGGGGATTTTACGAGCAGTACTTC | CASSLGSGGFYEQYF
14 | NA | TRBJ2-5 | TRBV28 | NA | TGTGCCAGCAGTTTAATTAGACTATCCGAGACCCAGTACTTC | CASSLIRLSETQYF
11 | NA | TRBJ1-1 | TRBV12-3/TRBV12-4 | TRBD1 | TGTGCCAGCAGTCAACCAGGGGGGGCTTTCTTT | CASSQPGGAFF
15 | NA | TRBJ2-7 | TRBV7-2 | NA | TGTGCCAGCAGCTTAGCTCAGGGGATCACCTACGAGCAGTACTTC | CASSLAQGITYEQYF
14 | NA | TRBJ1-2 | TRBV28 | TRBD1 | TGTGCCAGCAGTTTAGTATCGGCAGGGGGCGGCTACACCTTC | CASSLVSAGGGYTF
17 | NA | TRBJ1-5 | TRBV3-1/TRBV3-2 | TRBD1 | TGTGCCAGCAGTCTCGGACAGGGGGCGCGCGGCAATCAGCCCCAGCATTTT | CASSLGQGARGNQPQHF
13 | NA | TRBJ1-2 | TRBV5-4 | NA | TGTGCCAGCACCCTCGGGGGGGGCCATGGCTACACCTTC | CASTLGGGHGYTF
15 | few | TRBJ1-1 | TRBV7-6 | TRBD1 | TGTGCCAGCAGCACACGGACAGGTTTTGACACTGAAGCTTTCTTT | CASSTRTGFDTEAFF
14 | NA | TRBJ1-3 | TRBV6-1 | NA | TGTGCCAGCAGTGAGGCAGGGGCTGGAAACACCATATATTTT | CASSEAGAGNTIYF
13 | once | TRBJ2-2 | TRBV9 | NA | TGTGCCAGCAGCGGCAGGGGTTCCGGGGAGCTGTTTTTT | CASSGRGSGELFF
14 | NA | TRBJ2-5 | TRBV7-9 | NA | TGTGCCAGCAGCTCTGGACTACCACAAGAGACCCAGTACTTC | CASSSGLPQETQYF
14 | NA | TRBJ2-3 | TRBV13 | NA | TGTGCCAGCAGCTTTGCGGGGAGCACAGATACGCAGTATTTT | CASSFAGSTDTQYF
16 | NA | TRBJ2-1 | TRBV19 | NA | TGTGCCAGTAGTACGTTGGGGGCTCCCACCTACAATGAGCAGTTCTTC | CASSTLGAPTYNEQFF
16 | NA | TRBJ1-1 | TRBV7-3 | NA | TGTGCCAGCAGCGTCTCCGGGCAGGGGCCGAACACTGAAGCTTTCTTT | CASSVSGQGPNTEAFF
17 | once | TRBJ2-5 | TRBV11-2 | NA | TGTGCCAGCAGCTTAGAGCTCGGGACAACATGGAGAGAGACCCAGTACTTC | CASSLELGTTWRETQYF
14 | few | TRBJ2-7 | TRBV18 | NA | TGTGCCAGCTCACCACGCACAGATTACTACGAGCAGTACTTC | CASSPRTDYYEQYF
15 | NA | TRBJ2-5 | TRBV6-1 | TRBD1 | TGTGCCAGCAGTGACAGGACAGGGGGTTGGGAGACCCAGTACTTC | CASSDRTGGWETQYF